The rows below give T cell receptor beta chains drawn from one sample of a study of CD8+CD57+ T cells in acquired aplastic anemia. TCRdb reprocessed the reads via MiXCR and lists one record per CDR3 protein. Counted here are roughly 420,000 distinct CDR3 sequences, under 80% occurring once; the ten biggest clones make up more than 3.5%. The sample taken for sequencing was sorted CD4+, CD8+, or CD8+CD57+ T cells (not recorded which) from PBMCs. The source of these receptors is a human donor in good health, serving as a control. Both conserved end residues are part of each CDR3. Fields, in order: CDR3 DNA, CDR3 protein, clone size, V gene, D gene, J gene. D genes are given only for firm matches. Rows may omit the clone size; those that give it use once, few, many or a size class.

TGTGCCATCAGTGAGTTCAGGGGGCAAGAGACCCAGTACTTC,CAISEFRGQETQYF,many,TRBV10-3,TRBD1,TRBJ2-5
TGTGCCAGCAGCGCGGGGGGCCAAGAGACCCAGTACTTC,CASSAGGQETQYF,few,TRBV7-3,TRBD2,TRBJ2-5
TGTGCCACCAGCACATACAGTTATAGCAATCAGCCCCAGCATTTT,CATSTYSYSNQPQHF,many,TRBV15,NA,TRBJ1-5
TGTGCCAGCAGCCGAAATCGGGACAGCAACTATGGCTACACCTTC,CASSRNRDSNYGYTF,many,TRBV3-1,TRBD1,TRBJ1-2
TGTGCCAGCAGTACCGGACAGACCACTGAAGCTTTCTTT,CASSTGQTTEAFF,NA,TRBV12-3/TRBV12-4,NA,TRBJ1-1
TGTGCCAGCAGCTTAGCGGGGGGGAGCTGGGGAAAGCTGTTTTTT,CASSLAGGSWGKLFF,once,TRBV7-3,NA,TRBJ1-4
TGTGCCAGCAGCTTTATAGCTCAGCCCAAGCATTTT,CASSFIAQPKHF,NA,TRBV7-2,NA,TRBJ1-5
TGCAGTGTAAAGGACCCTCGACAAAATCTGTTTTTT,CSVKDPRQNLFF,NA,TRBV20-1,NA,TRBJ1-4
TGTGCCAGCAGCTTAGTTGCCTACCAGCAGTACTTC,CASSLVAYQQYF,once,TRBV7-2,NA,TRBJ2-7
TGCAGTGCTAATAAACCCTACAATGAGCCTTTCTTT,CSANKPYNEPFF,NA,TRBV20-1,NA,TRBJ1-1
TGTGCCAGCAGTGAACTTGATCGACCCAGCTATGGCTACACCTTC,CASSELDRPSYGYTF,few,TRBV12-3/TRBV12-4,NA,TRBJ1-2
TGCGCCAGCAGTGTGATGACAGGGTTCTACGAGCAGTACTTC,CASSVMTGFYEQYF,NA,TRBV9,TRBD1,TRBJ2-7
TGTGCCAGCAGCCTGGACACCCGGGACCAGCCCCAGCATTTT,CASSLDTRDQPQHF,NA,TRBV5-4,NA,TRBJ1-5
TGCAGTCCCCGACAGGCGGTCTCGGAGACCCAGTACTTC,CSPRQAVSETQYF,once,TRBV20-1,NA,TRBJ2-5
TGTGCCAGCAGCTTAGGCGGAAACTACGAGCTCCACTTT,CASSLGGNYELHF,NA,TRBV9,NA,TRBJ1-6
TGTGCCAGCAGCGTATCGGGACCGACTAGCACAGATACGCAGTATTTT,CASSVSGPTSTDTQYF,NA,TRBV9,NA,TRBJ2-3
TGTGCCAGCAGCTTAGCGGTGCACAATGAGCAGTTCTTC,CASSLAVHNEQFF,few,TRBV7-2,NA,TRBJ2-1
TGTGCCAGCATCCCAGACGGGGGCCCTGCGGGGACTGAAGCTTCCTTT,CASIPDGGPAGTEASF,NA,TRBV25-1,NA,TRBJ1-1
TGCAGCGTACTTAGCGGGGGGGCCTACGAGCAGTACTTC,CSVLSGGAYEQYF,NA,TRBV29-1,TRBD2,TRBJ2-7
TGTGCCAGCAGCTTAGATATACAGTCATCCTACGAGCAGTACTTC,CASSLDIQSSYEQYF,NA,TRBV7-2,NA,TRBJ2-7
TGCAGTGCTAGAGACGCCGGGACAGGGGTGTCACCCCTCCACTTT,CSARDAGTGVSPLHF,many,TRBV20-1,TRBD1,TRBJ1-6
TGCAGTGCTGGAGGTTTAGGGACAGGCCGGGGAAACACCATATATTTT,CSAGGLGTGRGNTIYF,NA,TRBV20-1,TRBD1,TRBJ1-3
TGCGCCAGCAGCTTCAAGACGGGGGAAGAGACCCAGTACTTC,CASSFKTGEETQYF,many,TRBV5-1,NA,TRBJ2-5
TGTGCCAGCAGTGTAAAGGGAATCTATACCTCCCCCCTCCACTTT,CASSVKGIYTSPLHF,NA,TRBV2,NA,TRBJ1-6
TGTGCCAGCACCCTACTAACCACTGAAGCTTTCTTT,CASTLLTTEAFF,few,TRBV6-6,NA,TRBJ1-1
TGTGCCAGCAGTCCCGGGACAGGACAGGATGGCTACACCTTC,CASSPGTGQDGYTF,NA,TRBV2,TRBD1,TRBJ1-2
TGTGCCAGCAGTTTAACGGCGGCGAGGACCGGGGAGCTGTTTTTT,CASSLTAARTGELFF,many,TRBV12-3/TRBV12-4,NA,TRBJ2-2
TGTGCCAGCAGGCAAGGGGGGATGGTAGAAAAACTGTTTTTT,CASRQGGMVEKLFF,NA,TRBV11-3,NA,TRBJ1-4